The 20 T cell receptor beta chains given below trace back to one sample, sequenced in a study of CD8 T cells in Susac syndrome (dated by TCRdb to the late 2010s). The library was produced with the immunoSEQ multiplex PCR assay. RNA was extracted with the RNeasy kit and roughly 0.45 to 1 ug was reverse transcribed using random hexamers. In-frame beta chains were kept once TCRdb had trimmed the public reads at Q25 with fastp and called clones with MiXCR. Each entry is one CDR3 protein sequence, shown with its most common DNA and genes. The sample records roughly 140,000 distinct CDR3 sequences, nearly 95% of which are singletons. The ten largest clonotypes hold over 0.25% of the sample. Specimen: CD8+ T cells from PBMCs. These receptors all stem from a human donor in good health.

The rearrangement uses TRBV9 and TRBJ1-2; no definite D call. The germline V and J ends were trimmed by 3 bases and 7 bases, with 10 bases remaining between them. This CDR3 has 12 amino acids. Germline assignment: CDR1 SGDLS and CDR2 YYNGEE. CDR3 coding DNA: TGTGCCAGCAGCGCAGTAGGTTTTGGCTACACCTTC. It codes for CASSAVGFGYTF.

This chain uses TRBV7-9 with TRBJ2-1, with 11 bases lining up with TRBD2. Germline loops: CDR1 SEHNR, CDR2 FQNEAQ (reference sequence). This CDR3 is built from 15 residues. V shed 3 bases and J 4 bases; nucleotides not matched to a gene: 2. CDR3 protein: CASSFTSGRYNEQFF. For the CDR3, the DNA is TGTGCCAGCAGCTTCACTAGCGGGAGATACAATGAGCAGTTCTTC. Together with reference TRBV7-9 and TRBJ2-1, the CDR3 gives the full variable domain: DTGVSQNPRHKITKRGQNVTFRCDPISEHNRLYWYRQTLGQGPEFLTYFQNEAQLEKSRLLSDRFSAERPKGSFSTLEIQRTEQGDSAMYLCASSFTSGRYNEQFFGPGTRLTVL.

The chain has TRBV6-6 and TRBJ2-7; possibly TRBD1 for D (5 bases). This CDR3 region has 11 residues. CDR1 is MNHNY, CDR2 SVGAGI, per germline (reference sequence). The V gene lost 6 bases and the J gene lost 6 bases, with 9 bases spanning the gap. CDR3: CASRQAPEQYF. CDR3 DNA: TGTGCCAGCAGACAGGCTCCCGAGCAGTACTTC.

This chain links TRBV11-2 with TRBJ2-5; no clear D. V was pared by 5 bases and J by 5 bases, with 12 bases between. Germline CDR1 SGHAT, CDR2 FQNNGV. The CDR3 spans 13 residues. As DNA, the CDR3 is TGTGCCAGCAGCCAATCCCCTGGGGAGACCCAGTACTTC. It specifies CASSQSPGETQYF.

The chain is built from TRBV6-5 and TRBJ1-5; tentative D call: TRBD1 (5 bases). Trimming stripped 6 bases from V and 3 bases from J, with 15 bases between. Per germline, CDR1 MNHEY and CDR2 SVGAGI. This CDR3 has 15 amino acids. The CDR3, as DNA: TGTGCCAGCAGCCTATATCAGGGTTACAATCAGCCCCAGCATTTT. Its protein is CASSLYQGYNQPQHF.

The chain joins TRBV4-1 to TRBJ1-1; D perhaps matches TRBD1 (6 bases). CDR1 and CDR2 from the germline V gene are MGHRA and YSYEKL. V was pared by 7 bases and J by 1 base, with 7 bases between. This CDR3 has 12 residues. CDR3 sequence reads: CASKGGNTEAFF. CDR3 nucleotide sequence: TGCGCCAGCAAGGGGGGGAACACTGAAGCTTTCTTT.

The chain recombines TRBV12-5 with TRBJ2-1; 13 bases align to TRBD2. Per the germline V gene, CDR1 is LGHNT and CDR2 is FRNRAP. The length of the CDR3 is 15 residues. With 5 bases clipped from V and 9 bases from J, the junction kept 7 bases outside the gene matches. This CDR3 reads CASGHGGLAGIEQFF. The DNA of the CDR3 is TGTGCTAGTGGTCACGGGGGACTAGCGGGAATTGAGCAGTTCTTC.

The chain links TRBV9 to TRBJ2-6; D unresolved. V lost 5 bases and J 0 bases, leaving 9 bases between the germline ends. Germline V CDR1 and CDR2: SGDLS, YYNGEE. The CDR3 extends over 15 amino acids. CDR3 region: CASREPLSGANVLTF. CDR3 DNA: TGTGCCAGCAGGGAACCCCTCTCTGGGGCCAACGTCCTGACTTTC.

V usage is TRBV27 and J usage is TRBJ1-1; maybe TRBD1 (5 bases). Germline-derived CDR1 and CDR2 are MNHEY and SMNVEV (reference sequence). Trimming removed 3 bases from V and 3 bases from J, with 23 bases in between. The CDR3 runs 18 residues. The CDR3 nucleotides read TGTGCCAGCAGTTTCCCGGTGTTCGCGGGGCGACTCTACACTGAAGCTTTCTTT. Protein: CASSFPVFAGRLYTEAFF.

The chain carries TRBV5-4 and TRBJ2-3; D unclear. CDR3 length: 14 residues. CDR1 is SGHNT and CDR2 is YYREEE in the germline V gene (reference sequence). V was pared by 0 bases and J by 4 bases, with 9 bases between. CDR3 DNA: TGTGCCAGCAGCTTGGAGGGAATCCCAGATACGCAGTATTTT. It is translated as CASSLEGIPDTQYF. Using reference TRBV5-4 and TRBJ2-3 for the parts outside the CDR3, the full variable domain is ETGVTQSPTHLIKTRGQQVTLRCSSQSGHNTVSWYQQALGQGPQFIFQYYREEENGRGNFPPRFSGLQFPNYSSELNVNALELDDSALYLCASSLEGIPDTQYFGPGTRLTVL.

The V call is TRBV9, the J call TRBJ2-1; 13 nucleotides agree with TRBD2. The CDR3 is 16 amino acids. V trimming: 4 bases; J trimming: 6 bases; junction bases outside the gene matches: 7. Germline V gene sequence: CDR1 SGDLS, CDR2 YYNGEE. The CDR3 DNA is TGTGCCAGCAGCCCCGGACTAGCGGGAGTGTTCAATGAGCAGTTCTTC. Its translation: CASSPGLAGVFNEQFF.

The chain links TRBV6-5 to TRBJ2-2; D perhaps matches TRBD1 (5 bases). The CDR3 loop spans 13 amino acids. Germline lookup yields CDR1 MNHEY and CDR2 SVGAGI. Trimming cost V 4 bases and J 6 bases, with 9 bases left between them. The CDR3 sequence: CASSWTIAGELFF. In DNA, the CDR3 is TGTGCCAGCAGTTGGACAATAGCCGGGGAGCTGTTTTTT.

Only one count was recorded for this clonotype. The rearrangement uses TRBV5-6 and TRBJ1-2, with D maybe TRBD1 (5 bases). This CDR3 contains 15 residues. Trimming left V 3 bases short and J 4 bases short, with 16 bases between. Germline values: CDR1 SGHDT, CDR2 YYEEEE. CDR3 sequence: CASSWWAGSPYGYTF. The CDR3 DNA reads TGTGCCAGCAGCTGGTGGGCAGGGAGTCCCTATGGCTACACCTTC. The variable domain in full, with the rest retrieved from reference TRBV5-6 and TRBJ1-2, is DAGVTQSPTHLIKTRGQQVTLRCSPKSGHDTVSWYQQALGQGPQFIFQYYEEEERQRGNFPDRFSGHQFPNYSSELNVNALLLGDSALYLCASSWWAGSPYGYTFGSGTRLTVV.

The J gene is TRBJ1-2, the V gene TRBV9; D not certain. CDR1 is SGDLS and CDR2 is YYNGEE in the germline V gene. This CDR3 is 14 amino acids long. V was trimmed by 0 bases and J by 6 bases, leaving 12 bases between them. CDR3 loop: CASSVEAGAHGYTF. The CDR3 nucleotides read TGTGCCAGCAGCGTAGAGGCAGGCGCCCATGGCTACACCTTC.

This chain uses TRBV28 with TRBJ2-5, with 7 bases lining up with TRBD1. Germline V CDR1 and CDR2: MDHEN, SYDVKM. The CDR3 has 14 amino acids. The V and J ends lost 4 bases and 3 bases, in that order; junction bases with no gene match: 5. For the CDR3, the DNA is TGTGCCAGCAGTTCGCCCAGGGGGAAAGAGACCCAGTACTTC. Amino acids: CASSSPRGKETQYF.

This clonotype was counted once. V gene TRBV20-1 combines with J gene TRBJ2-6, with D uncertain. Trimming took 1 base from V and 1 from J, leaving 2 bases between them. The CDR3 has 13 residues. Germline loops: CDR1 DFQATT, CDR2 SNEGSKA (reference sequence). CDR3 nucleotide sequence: TGCAGTGCTAGAGTGTCTGGGGCCAACGTCCTGACTTTC. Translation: CSARVSGANVLTF.

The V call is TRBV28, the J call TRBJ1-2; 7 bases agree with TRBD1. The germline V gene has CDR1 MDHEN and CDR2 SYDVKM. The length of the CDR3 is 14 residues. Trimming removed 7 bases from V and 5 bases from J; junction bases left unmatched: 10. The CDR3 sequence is CASNFRTGVYGYTF. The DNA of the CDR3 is TGTGCCAGCAACTTTCGAACAGGGGTTTATGGCTACACCTTC.

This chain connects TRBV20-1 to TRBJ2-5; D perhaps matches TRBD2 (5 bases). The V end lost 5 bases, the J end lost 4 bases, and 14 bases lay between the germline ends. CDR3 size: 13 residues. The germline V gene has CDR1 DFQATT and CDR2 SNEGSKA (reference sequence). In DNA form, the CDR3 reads TGCAGTGCTGAGGGAGTGAATTCAGAGACCCAGTACTTC. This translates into CSAEGVNSETQYF.

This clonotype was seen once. For the CDR3, the DNA is TGCAGTGCTAGACTGTCGGGATTGGGGTACGAGCAGTACTTC. It encodes CSARLSGLGYEQYF. This chain connects TRBV20-1 to TRBJ2-7, with D perhaps TRBD2 (5 bases). Germline V lookup: CDR1 DFQATT, CDR2 SNEGSKA (reference sequence). This CDR3 contains 14 residues. Trimming took 2 bases from V and 4 from J, leaving 15 bases between them.

In DNA form, the CDR3 reads TGTGCCAGCAGTTCCCTAGGCTACGAGCAGTACTTC. Amino acid sequence: CASSSLGYEQYF. The chain recombines TRBV12-3 or TRBV12-4 with TRBJ2-7; D is ambiguous. CDR3 length equals 12 residues. The V and J ends lost 4 bases and 3 bases respectively, with 7 bases between them.